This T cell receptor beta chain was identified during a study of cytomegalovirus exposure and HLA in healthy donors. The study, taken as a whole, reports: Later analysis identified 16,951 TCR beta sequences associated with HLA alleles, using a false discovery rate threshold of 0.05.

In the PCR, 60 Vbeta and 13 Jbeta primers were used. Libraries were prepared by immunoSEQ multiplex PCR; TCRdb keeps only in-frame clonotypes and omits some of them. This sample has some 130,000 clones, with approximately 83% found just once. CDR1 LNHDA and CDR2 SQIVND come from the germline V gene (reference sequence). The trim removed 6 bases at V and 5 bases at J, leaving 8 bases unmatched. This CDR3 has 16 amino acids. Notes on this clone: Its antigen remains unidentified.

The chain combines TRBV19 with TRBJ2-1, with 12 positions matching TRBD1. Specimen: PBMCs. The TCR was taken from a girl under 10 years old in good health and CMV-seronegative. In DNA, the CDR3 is TGTGCCAGTAGGGGACAGGGGGCGGATGTTAACAATGAGCAGTTCTTC. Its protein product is CASRGQGADVNNEQFF.